Listed here are 17 T cell receptor beta chains from one sample, sequenced in a study of CD8 T cells in Susac syndrome. Random hexamers were used to reverse transcribe the RNA input (roughly 0.5 to 1 ug). TCRdb independently ran MiXCR on the immunoSEQ multiplex PCR reads; one entry per CDR3 protein. The table includes about 250,000 distinct CDR3 sequences, around 93% detected once. Sample: CD4+ T cells from PBMCs. The receptors come from a human donor with multiple sclerosis.

This sequence joins TRBV6-1 and TRBJ1-1, with 7 bases fitting TRBD1. J gave up 0 bases and V 6 bases, and 13 bases lay outside the gene matches. Looked up from germline, CDR1 is MNHNS and CDR2 is SASEGT. The CDR3 spans 17 residues. This chain's CDR3 is CASSLRPGQTMNTEAFF. In DNA form, the CDR3 reads TGTGCCAGCAGCCTAAGACCGGGACAGACCATGAACACTGAAGCTTTCTTT.

The CDR3 here is CSARGGDYEQYF. DNA for the CDR3: TGCAGTGCTAGAGGAGGGGATTACGAGCAGTACTTC. This chain uses TRBV20-1 with TRBJ2-7; perhaps D is TRBD1 or TRBD2 (5 bases each). The CDR3 spans 12 residues. Deletions cut 1 base from V and 4 bases from J, with 8 bases between. The germline CDR1 and CDR2 sequences are DFQATT and SNEGSKA (reference sequence).

The chain links TRBV11-2 to TRBJ2-7; 7 bases line up with TRBD2. The V gene's germline CDR1 is SGHAT and CDR2 FQNNGV. The length of the CDR3 is 12 residues. V shed 5 bases and J 6 bases; nucleotides not matched to a gene: 4. The CDR3 coding sequence is TGTGCCAGCAGCCGACTAGCCCGCGAGCAGTACTTC. This sequence encodes CASSRLAREQYF.

This chain uses TRBV5-1 with TRBJ1-3; D unclear. This CDR3 is 16 amino acids long. From germline, CDR1 is SGHRS and CDR2 YFSETQ. With 0 bases removed from V and 0 bases from J, the gap between germline ends came to 10 bases. CDR3 nucleotide sequence: TGCGCCAGCAGCTTGGTAGAAAGAGACTCTGGAAACACCATATATTTT. Translated, it gives CASSLVERDSGNTIYF.

The chain uses TRBV20-1 and TRBJ2-3; 11 positions agree with TRBD2. V shed 6 bases and J 0 bases; nucleotides not matched to a gene: 5. There are 15 residues in the CDR3. The germline gives CDR1 DFQATT, CDR2 SNEGSKA (reference sequence). CDR3 protein: CSANPSGGSTDTQYF. CDR3 bases: TGCAGTGCAAATCCTAGCGGGGGGAGCACAGATACGCAGTATTTT.

The chain has TRBV5-1 and TRBJ2-5; D uncertain. V shed 7 bases and J shed 1 base, with 8 bases lying between them. Per the germline V gene, CDR1 is SGHRS and CDR2 is YFSETQ. CDR3 length: 12 amino acids. The CDR3 DNA reads TGCGCCAGCGCTATCACCCAAGAGACCCAGTACTTC. Its translation is CASAITQETQYF.

This chain joins TRBV9 and TRBJ1-1; perhaps TRBD1 as D (5 bases). Deletions cut 4 bases from V and 3 bases from J, with 16 bases between. In germline, CDR1 is SGDLS, CDR2 YYNGEE. The CDR3 is 15 amino acids. As DNA, the CDR3 is TGTGCCAGCAGCCCGGGAGTGGGGCATGACACTGAAGCTTTCTTT. This encodes CASSPGVGHDTEAFF.

The V gene is TRBV11-2, the J gene TRBJ2-4, with a possible D match to TRBD1 (6 bases). V dropped 4 bases and J dropped 6 bases, with 13 bases sitting between them. From germline, CDR1 is SGHAT and CDR2 FQNNGV. There are 14 residues in the CDR3. The CDR3 loop is CASSYSQGTNIQYF. The CDR3 nucleotides are TGTGCCAGCAGCTACTCCCAGGGGACAAACATTCAGTACTTC.

The V call is TRBV20-1, the J call TRBJ2-3; perhaps D is TRBD1 or TRBD2 (7 bases each). V lost 6 bases to trimming and J lost 4 bases, with 26 bases between them. Per the germline V gene, CDR1 is DFQATT and CDR2 is SNEGSKA (reference sequence). The CDR3 is 17 residues long. This CDR3 reads CSARGSGGIVWADTQYF. CDR3 nucleotide sequence: TGCAGTGCCAGGGGGTCCGGGGGGATTGTTTGGGCAGATACGCAGTATTTT.

CDR3 sequence: CASSSDREGSPLHF. The CDR3 region has the DNA TGTGCCAGCAGCTCGGACAGGGAAGGATCACCCCTCCACTTT. The genes are TRBV7-9 and TRBJ1-6, with 8 bases identical to TRBD1. Germline lookup yields CDR1 SEHNR and CDR2 FQNEAQ (reference sequence). Germline trimming cut 4 bases from V and 10 bases from J; bases unmatched to any gene: 6. CDR3 length: 14 amino acids.

This clonotype occurred a few times. V is TRBV27 and J is TRBJ2-7; the D call may be TRBD1 or TRBD2 (6 bases each). Germline assignment: CDR1 MNHEY and CDR2 SMNVEV (reference sequence). V was cut by 5 bases and J by 6 bases, with 20 bases left in between. CDR3 size: 15 residues. The CDR3 is CASSPKPPGASEQYF. The CDR3 nucleotides are TGTGCCAGCAGTCCTAAGCCTCCGGGGGCCAGCGAGCAGTACTTC.

This clonotype was picked up one time. The chain employs TRBV7-8 and TRBJ2-1; D ambiguous. Germline CDR1 is SGHVS and CDR2 is FQNEAQ. The CDR3 runs to 11 residues. Trimming shortened V by 5 bases and J by 8 bases, and 7 bases separated the two germline ends. CDR3 sequence (DNA): TGTGCCAGCAGCCTCGTGGATGAGCAGTTCTTC. It translates to CASSLVDEQFF.

J is TRBJ1-1 and V is TRBV5-1, with 9 bases identical to TRBD1. The junction had 8 bases not matched to a gene; V was cut back by 5 bases and J by 0 bases. Germline V gene lookup returns CDR1 SGHRS and CDR2 YFSETQ. This CDR3 comprises 16 residues. The CDR3 sequence is CASRQGQGLMNTEAFF. The DNA of the CDR3 is TGCGCCAGCAGACAGGGACAGGGCCTCATGAACACTGAAGCTTTCTTT.

The rearrangement uses TRBV6-5 and TRBJ1-1; no clear D. The CDR3 spans 14 residues. The V and J ends lost 0 bases and 0 bases respectively, with 5 bases between them. Germline V gives CDR1 MNHEY, CDR2 SVGAGI. The CDR3 sequence: CASSYSIVNTEAFF. The DNA for the CDR3 is TGTGCCAGCAGTTACTCAATAGTGAACACTGAAGCTTTCTTT.

The V gene is TRBV28, the J gene TRBJ2-1; TRBD2 aligns across 7 bases. The V segment lost 6 bases and the J segment 3 bases; nucleotides outside the gene matches: 8. The CDR3 extends over 15 amino acids. The germline gives CDR1 MDHEN, CDR2 SYDVKM. The DNA for the CDR3 is TGTGCCAGCAGATCGGGGGGAGAAAACTACAATGAGCAGTTCTTC. Encoded protein: CASRSGGENYNEQFF.

V is TRBV6-2 or TRBV6-3 and J is TRBJ1-5; TRBD1 might be the D (5 bases). The CDR3 sequence is 16 residues long. V was shortened by 5 bases and J by 7 bases, with 21 bases between the two germline ends. Germline V gene lookup returns CDR1 MNHEY and CDR2 SVGEGT. Here the CDR3 reads CASSPLSGAEGQPQHF. CDR3 DNA: TGTGCCAGCAGTCCCCTAAGCGGGGCCGAGGGCCAGCCCCAGCATTTT.

CDR3 in amino acids: CASSPRGQSNTEAFF. For the CDR3, the DNA is TGCGCCAGCAGCCCCAGGGGACAGTCTAACACTGAAGCTTTCTTT. This chain connects TRBV5-1 to TRBJ1-1; 7 positions match TRBD1. Germline CDR1 reads SGHRS; CDR2 reads YFSETQ. The CDR3 has 15 amino acids. V was pared by 4 bases and J by 2 bases, with 8 bases of the junction left unmatched.